A single sample gave rise to the 17 T cell receptor beta chains below, sequenced in a study of shared T cell receptors in the human thymus. Only in-frame clones appear in the TCRdb table, and some are missing; sequencing was by immunoSEQ multiplex PCR. The table has hundreds of thousands of clones, about 87% seen once; the top ten hold more than 0.009%. The same sample was also used in a study of human thymus T cells.

The material sequenced was thymocytes. The origin of the receptors is a boy in the first two years of life with a congenital heart defect.

V gene TRBV7-2 combines with J gene TRBJ1-2; tentative D call: TRBD1 (5 bases). Trimming cost V 5 bases and J 4 bases, with 20 bases left between them. This CDR3 comprises 16 residues. The germline gives CDR1 SGHTA, CDR2 FQGNSA. The CDR3 bases are TGTGCCAGCAGCCCTCCCCCAGGGTTAGAATCCTATGGCTACACCTTC. Translating it yields CASSPPPGLESYGYTF. Full variable domain (rest looked up from reference TRBV7-2 and TRBJ1-2): GAGVSQSPSNKVTEKGKDVELRCDPISGHTALYWYRQSLGQGLEFLIYFQGNSAPDKSGLPSDRFSAERTGGSVSTLTIQRTQQEDSAVYLCASSPPPGLESYGYTFGSGTRLTVV.

The rearrangement uses TRBV30 and TRBJ1-2; the D is unclear. Deletions cut 0 bases from V and 7 bases from J, with 15 bases between. This CDR3 spans 14 amino acids. Germline CDR1 GTSNPN, CDR2 SVGIG (reference sequence). The CDR3 spells CAWSVSRSNSGYTF. The DNA for the CDR3 is TGTGCCTGGAGTGTAAGCCGGAGCAATAGTGGCTACACCTTC. The full variable domain, its missing parts supplied by reference TRBV30 and TRBJ1-2, is SQTIHQWPATLVQPVGSPLSLECTVEGTSNPNLYWYRQAAGRGLQLLFYSVGIGQISSEVPQNLSASRPQDRQFILSSKKLLLSDSGFYLCAWSVSRSNSGYTFGSGTRLTVV.

The J gene is TRBJ2-7, the V gene TRBV7-2, with TRBD1 as a possible D gene (5 bases). The germline V gene encodes CDR1 SGHTA and CDR2 FQGNSA. V gave up 5 bases and J gave up 5 bases, with 16 bases separating them. The CDR3 consists of 14 residues. The CDR3: CASSPVARVNEQYF. CDR3 coding DNA: TGTGCCAGCAGCCCCGTGGCCAGGGTCAACGAGCAGTACTTC.

This clone appeared once. The genes are TRBV4-2 and TRBJ1-4; 9 bases agree with TRBD1. CDR1 is LGHNA and CDR2 is YNFKEQ in the germline V gene. V was clipped by 1 base and J by 8 bases; unmatched bases: 11. The CDR3 contains 17 residues. The CDR3 loop reads CASSQATLDRGGEKLFF. The CDR3 coding sequence is TGTGCCAGCAGCCAAGCTACCCTGGACAGGGGTGGGGAAAAACTGTTTTTT.

The chain uses TRBV2 and TRBJ2-1; perhaps TRBD2 as D (5 bases). Per the germline V gene, CDR1 is SNHLY and CDR2 is FYNNEI. The CDR3 totals 13 residues. V lost 5 bases to trimming and J lost 6 bases, with 11 bases between them. CDR3 sequence reads: CASSKDFTNEQFF. The CDR3 nucleotides are TGTGCCAGCAGTAAGGACTTTACCAATGAGCAGTTCTTC.

The chain links TRBV12-5 to TRBJ2-1, with D perhaps TRBD2 (6 bases). V was clipped by 7 bases and J by 5 bases, with 18 bases between them. CDR3 length: 15 residues. Germline V gene lookup returns CDR1 LGHNT and CDR2 FRNRAP. CDR3: CASAKGGSRNNEQFF. The CDR3, as DNA: TGTGCTAGTGCCAAGGGAGGCTCTCGAAACAATGAGCAGTTCTTC.

V and J are TRBV5-6 and TRBJ2-7, with D possibly TRBD2 on 6 matching bases. Germline V lookup: CDR1 SGHDT, CDR2 YYEEEE. This CDR3 has 18 amino acids. Trimming removed 4 bases at V and 4 bases at J, with 27 bases between. CDR3: CASSPKHPSWLAIYEQYF. The CDR3 DNA reads TGTGCCAGCAGCCCCAAGCACCCCTCCTGGCTAGCGATTTACGAGCAGTACTTC.

The J gene is TRBJ2-3, the V gene TRBV10-2, with D maybe TRBD2 (5 bases). V gave up 6 bases and J gave up 4 bases, with 14 bases separating them. This CDR3 comprises 14 residues. Germline loops: CDR1 WSHSY, CDR2 SAAADI. Written as DNA, the CDR3 is TGCGCCAGCAGCTGGGAGCTAAGTGCAGATACGCAGTATTTT. Translation gives CASSWELSADTQYF.

V usage is TRBV7-9 and J usage is TRBJ1-4, with D maybe TRBD1 (5 bases). Germline lookup yields CDR1 SEHNR and CDR2 FQNEAQ (reference sequence). V gave up 5 bases and J gave up 6 bases, with 19 bases separating them. The CDR3 extends over 16 amino acids. CDR3 bases: TGTGCCAGCAGCCCTAGTCCGGGGGGTGCGGATGAAAAACTGTTTTTT. As protein: CASSPSPGGADEKLFF.

This chain uses TRBV4-3 with TRBJ1-1; weak D call: TRBD1 (5 bases). This CDR3 has 14 amino acids. V dropped 0 bases and J dropped 6 bases, with 11 bases sitting between them. Germline V CDR1 and CDR2: LGHNA, YSLEER. The CDR3 here is CASSQDPGKPEAFF. The CDR3 DNA reads TGCGCCAGCAGCCAAGATCCAGGGAAGCCTGAAGCTTTCTTT.

On this clone itself: This sample also contains other DNA sequences that code for the same CDR3. This chain connects TRBV25-1 to TRBJ2-7; 10 bases agree with TRBD2. The CDR3 has 17 amino acids. In germline, CDR1 is MGHDK, CDR2 SYGVNS. Trimming took 1 base from V and 4 from J; bases not matched to a gene: 10. CDR3 region: CASSESWLAGVPYEQYF. CDR3 bases: TGTGCCAGCAGTGAATCGTGGCTAGCGGGAGTACCGTACGAGCAGTACTTC.

The V and J genes are TRBV5-4 and TRBJ2-7; a possible D gene is TRBD2 (6 bases). This CDR3 is built from 14 residues. Germline V gene lookup returns CDR1 SGHNT and CDR2 YYREEE (reference sequence). Between the trimmed V and J ends, which lost 4 bases and 0 bases, there was a span of 11 bases. CDR3 DNA: TGTGCCAGCAGCCTAGCGCCCAGCTCCTACGAGCAGTACTTC. This translates into CASSLAPSSYEQYF.

This clone showed up just once. The gene calls are TRBV6-1 and TRBJ1-2; D is unclear. This CDR3 has 15 amino acids. Germline assignment: CDR1 MNHNS and CDR2 SASEGT. The V gene lost 1 base and the J gene lost 2 bases, with 11 bases spanning the gap. The CDR3 sequence is CASSEDWQANYGYTF. The CDR3 DNA sequence: TGTGCCAGCAGTGAAGATTGGCAGGCGAACTATGGCTACACCTTC.

The rearrangement uses TRBV12-5 and TRBJ2-5; the match to TRBD1 covers 7 bases. This CDR3 has 12 amino acids. Germline CDR1 and CDR2: LGHNT and FRNRAP. V was clipped by 6 bases and J by 6 bases; unmatched bases: 4. This chain's CDR3 is CASGRQGQTQYF. The CDR3 DNA sequence: TGTGCTAGTGGACGACAGGGACAGACCCAGTACTTC.

V is TRBV28 and J is TRBJ2-2; TRBD1 aligns across 8 bases. This CDR3 comprises 14 residues. With 8 bases clipped from V and 4 bases from J, the junction kept 6 bases outside the gene matches. The germline CDR1 and CDR2 sequences are MDHEN and SYDVKM. The CDR3 reads CASSSRGPTGELFF. CDR3 bases: TGTGCCAGCTCATCCAGGGGGCCCACCGGGGAGCTGTTTTTT. The variable domain in full, completed from reference TRBV28 and TRBJ2-2, reads DVKVTQSSRYLVKRTGEKVFLECVQDMDHENMFWYRQDPGLGLRLIYFSYDVKMKEKGDIPEGYSVSREKKERFSLILESASTNQTSMYLCASSSRGPTGELFFGEGSRLTVL.

V usage is TRBV13 and J usage is TRBJ2-2; TRBD1 agrees at 9 bases. The CDR3 totals 19 residues. Unmatched junction bases numbered 14, after V lost 1 base and J lost 5 bases. CDR1 is PRHDT and CDR2 is FYEKMQ in the germline V gene (reference sequence). The CDR3 loop is CASSLEGEQGAGLTGELFF. The CDR3, as DNA: TGTGCCAGCAGCTTAGAGGGAGAACAGGGGGCTGGTTTAACCGGGGAGCTGTTTTTT.

The chain recombines TRBV28 with TRBJ2-2; D is ambiguous. This CDR3 has 14 amino acids. Trimming removed 2 bases from V and 4 bases from J, with 8 bases in between. CDR1 and CDR2 from the germline V gene are MDHEN and SYDVKM. CDR3 sequence (DNA): TGTGCCAGCAGTTTACCTCGAGGCACCGGGGAGCTGTTTTTT. Protein sequence: CASSLPRGTGELFF.